This entry lists 30 T cell receptor beta chains sequenced from one sample in a study of glioma-infiltrating T cells after dendritic cell vaccination. Here immunoSEQ multiplex PCR was the method, and the copy in TCRdb shows in-frame clones only, minus some. The sample consists of under 130,000 clones, roughly 80% of them appearing once. The sequencing used blood, collected before dendritic cell vaccination. The receptors derive from a human donor with glioblastoma.

The chain couples TRBV15 to TRBJ2-7, with D possibly being TRBD2 (6 bases). CDR3 length: 16 amino acids. V was trimmed by 1 base and J by 0 bases, leaving 13 bases between them. The germline V gene has CDR1 LNHNV and CDR2 YYDKDF (reference sequence). CDR3 coding DNA: TGTGCCACCAGCAGAGTGGGGTTTAGCGGCTCCTACGAGCAGTACTTC. Protein product: CATSRVGFSGSYEQYF.

The genes are TRBV6-1 and TRBJ1-3, with D possibly matching TRBD1 (6 bases). V was trimmed by 5 bases and J by 10 bases, leaving 12 bases between them. Looked up from germline, CDR1 is MNHNS and CDR2 is SASEGT. This CDR3 is built from 12 residues. In nucleotides, the CDR3 is TGTGCCAGCAGTTCTACAGGGTATACCATATATTTT. Translating gives CASSSTGYTIYF.

This clone was detected a few times. The chain is built from TRBV19 and TRBJ1-4; 7 nucleotides line up with TRBD1. Per germline, CDR1 LNHDA and CDR2 SQIVND (reference sequence). V shed 7 bases and J 8 bases; nucleotides not matched to a gene: 10. The CDR3 extends over 14 amino acids. CDR3 coding DNA: TGTGCCAGTACCAACAGGGAGGACAGGGAAAAACTGTTTTTT. It is translated as CASTNREDREKLFF.

The chain has TRBV19 and TRBJ2-7; 7 bases agree with TRBD2. This CDR3 is 16 amino acids long. The germline CDR1 and CDR2 sequences are LNHDA and SQIVND (reference sequence). Losses at the gene ends were 6 bases for V and 2 bases for J; bases not matched to a gene: 13. The CDR3 DNA is TGTGCCAGTAGCTTAAAGCGGGGCCTGTTTCCCTACGAGCAGTACTTC. As protein: CASSLKRGLFPYEQYF.

The V gene is TRBV4-2, the J gene TRBJ2-3; no firm D call. CDR1 is LGHNA, CDR2 YNFKEQ, per germline. The CDR3 has 13 residues. The germline V and J ends were trimmed by 0 bases and 6 bases, with 7 bases remaining between them. CDR3 in amino acids: CASSQEVEDTQYF. CDR3 sequence (DNA): TGTGCCAGCAGCCAAGAAGTAGAGGATACGCAGTATTTT.

The V call is TRBV4-1, the J call TRBJ1-2, with 7 bases identical to TRBD1. V lost 2 bases, J lost 2 bases, and 8 bases stayed unmatched. Looked up from germline, CDR1 is MGHRA and CDR2 is YSYEKL. The CDR3 has 16 residues. Here the CDR3 reads CASSQHGQARNYGYTF. CDR3 DNA: TGCGCCAGCAGCCAACACGGACAGGCAAGAAACTATGGCTACACCTTC.

This chain connects TRBV7-9 to TRBJ2-4, with 11 bases matching TRBD1. Germline assignment: CDR1 SEHNR and CDR2 FQNEAQ (reference sequence). V shed 5 bases and J 1 base; nucleotides not matched to a gene: 7. The CDR3 covers 17 residues. The CDR3 DNA sequence: TGTGCCAGCAGCCCACCAGGGGACAGGGGGGCCAAAAACATTCAGTACTTC. It yields the protein CASSPPGDRGAKNIQYF.

The V gene is TRBV7-9, the J gene TRBJ1-3; D call uncertain. V lost 5 bases, J lost 4 bases, and 18 bases lay in between. CDR3 size: 16 residues. The V gene's germline CDR1 is SEHNR and CDR2 FQNEAQ (reference sequence). The CDR3 region is CASSGGLLLEGNTIYF. The CDR3 nucleotides are TGTGCCAGCAGCGGAGGGCTGCTCCTGGAGGGAAACACCATATATTTT.

The chain recombines TRBV19 with TRBJ1-1, with D hard to call. Germline CDR1 and CDR2: LNHDA and SQIVND (reference sequence). V was cut by 1 base and J by 5 bases, with 8 bases left in between. The CDR3 has 13 amino acids. CDR3 DNA: TGTGCCAGTAGTATAGGTCCGGGAACTGAAGCTTTCTTT. Translating gives CASSIGPGTEAFF.

This sequence joins TRBV7-8 and TRBJ2-3, with 8 bases fitting TRBD2. V shed 5 bases, J shed 4 bases, and the junction held 11 bases outside the gene matches. CDR1 and CDR2 from the germline V gene are SGHVS and FQNEAQ. The CDR3 is made up of 16 amino acids. CDR3: CASSLRGTGGADTQYF. The CDR3, as DNA: TGTGCCAGCAGCCTCCGCGGTACGGGGGGGGCAGATACGCAGTATTTT.

The chain recombines TRBV7-9 with TRBJ2-2; no firm D call. Deletions cut 6 bases from V and 1 base from J, with 18 bases between. CDR3 length: 17 residues. The germline CDR1 and CDR2 sequences are SEHNR and FQNEAQ (reference sequence). CDR3 loop: CASSPRGDSKNTGELFF. The CDR3 DNA is TGTGCCAGCAGTCCCCGCGGAGACTCAAAGAACACCGGGGAGCTGTTTTTT.

The J gene is TRBJ2-7, the V gene TRBV10-2; D gene unclear. This CDR3 contains 11 residues. Trimming removed 4 bases at V and 1 base at J, with 2 bases between. Germline CDR1 and CDR2: WSHSY and SAAADI. As DNA, the CDR3 is TGCGCCAGCAGTGCTTCCTACGAGCAGTACTTC. Amino acid sequence: CASSASYEQYF.

The rearrangement links TRBV5-1 to TRBJ2-3; 8 bases are a match to TRBD2. CDR3 length: 14 amino acids. CDR1 is SGHRS, CDR2 YFSETQ, per germline. J lost 7 bases, V lost 5 bases, and 9 bases had no gene match. CDR3 in amino acids: CASRETGGRYTQYF. CDR3 nucleotide sequence: TGCGCCAGCAGGGAAACGGGGGGGCGATATACGCAGTATTTT.

The chain employs TRBV4-2 and TRBJ2-5; D perhaps matches TRBD1 (6 bases). Trimming shortened V by 4 bases and J by 0 bases, and 9 bases separated the two germline ends. The germline V gene encodes CDR1 LGHNA and CDR2 YNFKEQ. The CDR3 is made up of 14 amino acids. The CDR3 bases are TGTGCCAGCAGCCCCCGGGACAACCAAGAGACCCAGTACTTC. This translates into CASSPRDNQETQYF.

This clone was seen a few times. The genes are TRBV10-1 and TRBJ1-1; maybe TRBD1 (6 bases). Trimming pared 6 bases from V and 6 bases from J, leaving 17 bases between. The CDR3 spans 14 residues. Per germline, CDR1 WNHNN and CDR2 SYGVQD (reference sequence). CDR3 amino acids: CASSPTQGSAEAFF. The CDR3 bases are TGCGCCAGCAGCCCGACACAGGGTAGCGCTGAAGCTTTCTTT.

This clone has a single count. The rearrangement links TRBV18 to TRBJ2-5; TRBD2 matches at 7 bases. Germline loops: CDR1 KGHSH, CDR2 LQKENI. This CDR3 region has 13 residues. V gave up 6 bases and J gave up 2 bases; unmatched junction bases: 3. In DNA, the CDR3 is TGTGCCAGCTCGCCTAGCGGTCAAGAGACCCAGTACTTC. It codes for CASSPSGQETQYF.

The CDR3 DNA reads TGTGCCAGCAGCCCAGGTTGGCGGGGGAGCCTCAATGAGCAGTTCTTC. It is translated as CASSPGWRGSLNEQFF. This chain uses TRBV5-8 with TRBJ2-1, with 7 bases matching TRBD2. This CDR3 contains 16 residues. With 4 bases clipped from V and 6 bases from J, the junction kept 13 bases outside the gene matches. Germline lookup yields CDR1 SGHTS and CDR2 YDEGEE.

The chain uses TRBV6-7 and TRBJ2-1, with 7 bases that match TRBD2. TRBV6-7 is noted as an ORF with a role that remains uncertain. This CDR3 has 16 residues. V lost 2 bases, J lost 0 bases, and 4 bases stayed unmatched. The CDR3 DNA follows: TGTGCCAGCAGTTACGAACGGGGGGACTCCTACAATGAGCAGTTCTTC. It specifies CASSYERGDSYNEQFF.

The genes are TRBV5-4 and TRBJ2-7; D is possibly TRBD2 (6 bases). The germline V gene encodes CDR1 SGHNT and CDR2 YYREEE (reference sequence). The CDR3 has 16 amino acids. Trimming stripped 0 bases from V and 3 bases from J, with 16 bases between. Here the CDR3 DNA reads TGTGCCAGCAGCTTGGGTAGCGGAGGAACCTTCTACGAGCAGTACTTC. Amino acids: CASSLGSGGTFYEQYF. Drawing the rest from reference TRBV5-4 and TRBJ2-7, the complete variable domain is ETGVTQSPTHLIKTRGQQVTLRCSSQSGHNTVSWYQQALGQGPQFIFQYYREEENGRGNFPPRFSGLQFPNYSSELNVNALELDDSALYLCASSLGSGGTFYEQYFGPGTRLTVT.

This rearrangement joins TRBV13 to TRBJ2-7, with 10 bases that match TRBD1. The germline gives CDR1 PRHDT, CDR2 FYEKMQ (reference sequence). This CDR3 contains 14 residues. The V and J ends lost 4 bases and 6 bases, in that order; junction bases with no gene match: 6. CDR3 bases: TGTGCCAGCAGCTCAGACAGGGGGCTAGGCGAGCAGTACTTC. Its protein is CASSSDRGLGEQYF. Together with reference TRBV13 and TRBJ2-7, the CDR3 gives the full variable domain: AAGVIQSPRHLIKEKRETATLKCYPIPRHDTVYWYQQGPGQDPQFLISFYEKMQSDKGSIPDRFSAQQFSDYHSELNMSSLELGDSALYFCASSSDRGLGEQYFGPGTRLTVT.

This rearrangement joins TRBV7-2 to TRBJ1-1, with D tentatively TRBD1 (5 bases). The CDR3 consists of 14 residues. Trimming removed 6 bases from V and 0 bases from J, with 11 bases in between. The germline V gene encodes CDR1 SGHTA and CDR2 FQGNSA. The CDR3 reads CASSLQEMNTEAFF. The CDR3 bases are TGTGCCAGCAGTTTACAGGAAATGAACACTGAAGCTTTCTTT.

The chain is built from TRBV5-6 and TRBJ2-2; no reliable D call. V was trimmed by 0 bases and J by 3 bases, leaving 3 bases between them. CDR1 is SGHDT, CDR2 YYEEEE, per germline. The CDR3 contains 13 residues. The DNA for the CDR3 is TGTGCCAGCAGCTTGGCAGACACCGGGGAGCTGTTTTTT. It translates to CASSLADTGELFF. Complete variable domain (other parts from reference TRBV5-6 and TRBJ2-2): DAGVTQSPTHLIKTRGQQVTLRCSPKSGHDTVSWYQQALGQGPQFIFQYYEEEERQRGNFPDRFSGHQFPNYSSELNVNALLLGDSALYLCASSLADTGELFFGEGSRLTVL.

The chain combines TRBV4-3 with TRBJ1-1, with D perhaps TRBD1 (5 bases). Germline V CDR1 and CDR2: LGHNA, YSLEER. The CDR3 spans 14 residues. Trimming took 3 bases from V and 7 from J, leaving 15 bases between them. CDR3 residues: CASSQTTARIEAFF. In DNA form, the CDR3 reads TGCGCCAGCAGCCAGACGACAGCTAGAATTGAAGCTTTCTTT.

The chain is built from TRBV7-9 and TRBJ1-1; a weak D match, TRBD1 (6 bases). This CDR3 is 15 amino acids long. Trimming pared 3 bases from V and 1 base from J, leaving 12 bases between. Germline V gene sequence: CDR1 SEHNR, CDR2 FQNEAQ (reference sequence). The CDR3 DNA follows: TGTGCCAGCAGCTTTTCAGGACAGACGAACACTGAAGCTTTCTTT. Translated, it gives CASSFSGQTNTEAFF.

This chain joins TRBV19 and TRBJ1-4, with D perhaps TRBD1 (6 bases). Germline V CDR1 and CDR2: LNHDA, SQIVND (reference sequence). This CDR3 region has 14 residues. Deletions cut 3 bases from V and 7 bases from J, with 12 bases between. The chain's CDR3 is CASSIEGGGEKLFF. DNA of the CDR3: TGTGCCAGTAGTATCGAAGGGGGTGGTGAAAAACTGTTTTTT.

The V and J genes are TRBV4-1 and TRBJ2-7, with TRBD1 matching over 7 bases. Germline V gene data show CDR1 as MGHRA and CDR2 as YSYEKL. The CDR3 sequence is 16 residues long. Unmatched junction bases numbered 8, after V lost 1 base and J lost 2 bases. CDR3 in amino acids: CASSQAPGQWAYEQYF. As DNA, the CDR3 is TGCGCCAGCAGCCAAGCCCCGGGACAGTGGGCCTACGAGCAGTACTTC.

This clone has only a few counts. The J gene is TRBJ1-6, the V gene TRBV7-6; D perhaps matches TRBD1 (5 bases). CDR1 is SGHVS, CDR2 FNYEAQ, per germline. The CDR3 has 15 residues. Trimming left V 11 bases short and J 1 base short, with 15 bases between. CDR3 region: CAALTWTSYNSPLHF. In nucleotides, the CDR3 is TGTGCCGCCCTAACTTGGACATCCTATAATTCACCCCTCCACTTT.

V usage is TRBV7-6 and J usage is TRBJ1-3; TRBD1 agrees at 7 bases. The germline gives CDR1 SGHVS, CDR2 FNYEAQ. Trimming at V came to 3 bases and at J to 0 bases, leaving 5 bases not matched to a gene. This CDR3 region has 16 residues. CDR3 bases: TGTGCCAGCAGCTTGCCCGGGACAGCCTCTGGAAACACCATATATTTT. Amino acids: CASSLPGTASGNTIYF.

The chain combines TRBV10-3 with TRBJ1-1, with D perhaps TRBD1 (5 bases). The CDR3 is 13 amino acids. The V gene's germline CDR1 is ENHRY and CDR2 SYGVKD. V was shortened by 8 bases and J by 3 bases, with 13 bases between the two germline ends. CDR3 coding DNA: TGTGCCATCCGCGGGACCTATGACACTGAAGCTTTCTTT. Translated: CAIRGTYDTEAFF.

The chain is built from TRBV6-5 and TRBJ1-1; D call uncertain. CDR1 is MNHEY and CDR2 is SVGAGI in the germline V gene. CDR3 length: 13 amino acids. The V end lost 2 bases, the J end lost 5 bases, and 9 bases lay between the germline ends. The CDR3 sequence: CASSYARRTEAFF. In nucleotides, the CDR3 is TGTGCCAGCAGTTACGCACGGAGAACTGAAGCTTTCTTT.